The 25 T cell receptor beta chains given below trace back to one sample, sequenced in a study of blood T cell repertoires in COVID-19. Clones were read by immunoSEQ multiplex PCR, and TCRdb kept only the in-frame ones, dropping some. The profile covers approximately 210,000 clones, with 80% to 90% appearing a single time and 2% to 3% taken by the ten largest. Sequencing used peripheral blood. All receptors come from a woman aged 40-49 years with active or convalescent COVID-19.

The chain combines TRBV6-2 or TRBV6-3 with TRBJ1-4; D call uncertain. V was cut by 2 bases and J by 8 bases, with 15 bases left in between. This CDR3 is 15 amino acids long. Looked up from germline, CDR1 is MNHEY and CDR2 is SVGEGT. The CDR3 is CASSYVFQEQEKLFF. The CDR3, as DNA: TGTGCCAGCAGTTACGTCTTCCAGGAACAAGAAAAACTGTTTTTT.

V gene TRBV6-2 or TRBV6-3 combines with J gene TRBJ1-1; the match to TRBD1 covers 9 bases. The CDR3 covers 15 residues. CDR1 is MNHEY and CDR2 is SVGEGT in the germline V gene. J lost 3 bases, V lost 3 bases, and 5 bases had no gene match. For the CDR3, the DNA is TGTGCCAGCAGTTATAGGACAGGGGCCTACACTGAAGCTTTCTTT. It encodes CASSYRTGAYTEAFF.

This chain joins TRBV29-1 and TRBJ1-1; TRBD1 matches 8 bases. This CDR3 has 17 amino acids. J lost 5 bases, V lost 0 bases, and 14 bases had no gene match. CDR1 SQVTM and CDR2 ANQGSEA come from the germline V gene. The CDR3 loop reads CSVEERGGQGGGTEAFF. The CDR3 DNA follows: TGCAGCGTTGAAGAGAGGGGAGGACAGGGCGGGGGTACTGAAGCTTTCTTT.

The V gene is TRBV18, the J gene TRBJ1-2, with TRBD1 as a possible D gene (6 bases). Germline V gene lookup returns CDR1 KGHSH and CDR2 LQKENI. The CDR3 contains 15 residues. Between the trimmed V and J ends, which lost 6 bases and 6 bases, there was a span of 20 bases. The CDR3 protein is CASSRQPRTVDGYTF. CDR3 sequence (DNA): TGTGCCAGCTCCAGGCAGCCAAGGACAGTTGATGGCTACACCTTC.

V and J are TRBV10-2 and TRBJ2-2; 7 bases line up with TRBD1. V was pared by 6 bases and J by 6 bases, with 10 bases of the junction left unmatched. The CDR3 consists of 15 residues. CDR1 is WSHSY, CDR2 SAAADI, per germline. CDR3 region: CASRTRDSQSGELFF. DNA for the CDR3: TGCGCCAGCAGGACACGGGACAGCCAATCCGGGGAGCTGTTTTTT.

This chain joins TRBV24-1 and TRBJ2-4; 12 bases align to TRBD2. This CDR3 has 18 amino acids. Per germline, CDR1 KGHDR and CDR2 SFDVKD. Trimming removed 2 bases from V and 7 bases from J; junction bases left unmatched: 11. CDR3 coding DNA: TGTGCCACCAGTGATTCTCGGAGACTAGCGGGAGAATCTAACATTCAGTACTTC. It is translated as CATSDSRRLAGESNIQYF.

The chain uses TRBV6-4 and TRBJ2-1; TRBD2 matches at 15 bases. The germline gives CDR1 MRHNA, CDR2 SNTAGT. Trimming cost V 4 bases and J 5 bases; bases outside gene matches: 9. The CDR3 runs to 18 residues. CDR3 bases: TGTGCCAGCAGTGCCTCGGGACTAGCGGGAGGCCTCGACAATGAGCAGTTCTTC. Encoded protein: CASSASGLAGGLDNEQFF.

The chain recombines TRBV3-1 (or the pseudogene TRBV3-2) with TRBJ2-7; 9 nucleotides line up with TRBD2. CDR3 length: 15 residues. J was trimmed by 6 bases and V by 6 bases; bases with no gene match: 12. Per the germline V gene, CDR1 is LGHDT and CDR2 is YNNKEL (reference sequence). The DNA of the CDR3 is TGTGCCAGCAGGCCTGGAGCGGGAGGCCATGGCGAGCAGTACTTC. Its translation: CASRPGAGGHGEQYF.

This clone has more than one count but fewer than ten. J is TRBJ2-1 and V is TRBV20-1, with TRBD2 identical over 12 bases. Germline V gives CDR1 DFQATT, CDR2 SNEGSKA (reference sequence). Germline trimming cut 3 bases from V and 7 bases from J; bases unmatched to any gene: 10. This CDR3 comprises 16 residues. The CDR3 reads CSASTPTSGSRNEQFF. The CDR3 coding sequence is TGCAGTGCTAGTACACCGACTAGCGGGAGTAGGAATGAGCAGTTCTTC.

This clone was picked up one time. This rearrangement joins TRBV7-3 to TRBJ1-2; no definite D call. Per the germline V gene, CDR1 is SGHTA and CDR2 is FQGTGA. The CDR3 runs 17 residues. V gave up 4 bases and J gave up 4 bases, with 22 bases separating them. CDR3 loop: CASSSLPGGGRGYGYTF. In DNA form, the CDR3 reads TGTGCCAGCAGCTCCCTACCGGGAGGCGGGAGAGGCTATGGCTACACCTTC.

The chain links TRBV28 to TRBJ2-3; perhaps TRBD2 as D (7 bases). The CDR3 has 15 residues. Germline-derived CDR1 and CDR2 are MDHEN and SYDVKM. V shed 7 bases and J shed 2 bases, with 16 bases lying between them. The CDR3 sequence: CASKGEGGITDTQYF. CDR3 coding DNA: TGTGCCAGCAAAGGGGAGGGGGGAATCACAGATACGCAGTATTTT.

The chain joins TRBV28 to TRBJ2-1; the match to TRBD1 covers 11 bases. V shed 8 bases, J shed 2 bases, and the junction held 5 bases outside the gene matches. Germline lookup yields CDR1 MDHEN and CDR2 SYDVKM. The CDR3 is 15 amino acids. CDR3 coding DNA: TGTGCCAGCGCAGGACAGGGGGCAGCCTACAATGAGCAGTTCTTC. This codes for CASAGQGAAYNEQFF.

The chain uses TRBV15 and TRBJ1-2; 9 bases map to TRBD1. Germline CDR1 is LNHNV and CDR2 is YYDKDF (reference sequence). This CDR3 spans 15 amino acids. With V trimmed by 0 bases and J by 8 bases, 7 bases remained unmatched. The CDR3 DNA reads as TGTGCCACCAGCAGAGATCGTGGGACAGGGCGAGGCTACACCTTC. Its protein is CATSRDRGTGRGYTF. Complete variable domain (other parts from reference TRBV15 and TRBJ1-2): DAMVIQNPRYQVTQFGKPVTLSCSQTLNHNVMYWYQQKSSQAPKLLFHYYDKDFNNEADTPDNFQSRRPNTSFCFLDIRSPGLGDTAMYLCATSRDRGTGRGYTFGSGTRLTVV.

The chain links TRBV5-1 to TRBJ2-3, with a weak D call TRBD2 (6 bases). Trimming stripped 3 bases from V and 2 bases from J, with 10 bases between. The CDR3 has 14 residues. CDR1 and CDR2 (germline): SGHRS, YFSETQ. The CDR3 DNA follows: TGCGCCAGCAGCTACGGCGGGATCACAGATACGCAGTATTTT. As protein: CASSYGGITDTQYF.

This chain uses TRBV6-5 with TRBJ2-2; D may be TRBD1 (6 bases). This CDR3 contains 15 residues. V lost 4 bases, J lost 3 bases, and 12 bases lay in between. In germline, CDR1 is MNHEY, CDR2 SVGAGI. This chain's CDR3 is CASSLTGTYTGELFF. CDR3 in DNA: TGTGCCAGCAGTTTAACCGGGACATACACCGGGGAGCTGTTTTTT.

The V call is TRBV25-1, the J call TRBJ1-1, with D uncertain. The germline V gene has CDR1 MGHDK and CDR2 SYGVNS. CDR3 size: 13 residues. Trimming removed 4 bases from V and 0 bases from J, with 6 bases in between. As DNA, the CDR3 is TGTGCCAGCAGTGTGGGCATGAACACTGAAGCTTTCTTT. As protein: CASSVGMNTEAFF.

The chain couples TRBV7-6 to TRBJ1-1; D is possibly TRBD1 (5 bases). The V end lost 2 bases, the J end lost 1 base, and 23 bases lay between the germline ends. The CDR3 covers 19 residues. Germline V gene data show CDR1 as SGHVS and CDR2 as FNYEAQ. CDR3 nucleotides: TGTGCCAGCAGCTTACGATTAGGGCGCCCAGGGAAGGAGAACACTGAAGCTTTCTTT. The encoded protein is CASSLRLGRPGKENTEAFF.

V and J are TRBV5-1 and TRBJ1-3, with a possible D match to TRBD1 (6 bases). The CDR3 has 15 residues. Germline V CDR1 and CDR2: SGHRS, YFSETQ. Trimming took off 4 bases at V and 0 bases at J, with 11 bases between the two ends. The CDR3 region is CASSPTGSSGNTIYF. The CDR3 DNA is TGCGCCAGCAGCCCAACAGGGAGCTCTGGAAACACCATATATTTT. Looking up the rest from reference TRBV5-1 and TRBJ1-3 gives the full variable domain: KAGVTQTPRYLIKTRGQQVTLSCSPISGHRSVSWYQQTPGQGLQFLFEYFSETQRNKGNFPGRFSGRQFSNSRSEMNVSTLELGDSALYLCASSPTGSSGNTIYFGEGSWLTVV.

The rearrangement links TRBV7-8 to TRBJ1-1, with D uncertain. The CDR3 extends over 17 amino acids. V dropped 1 base and J dropped 5 bases, with 20 bases sitting between them. Germline V lookup: CDR1 SGHVS, CDR2 FQNEAQ. In nucleotides, the CDR3 is TGTGCCAGCAGCTTAGGAAGGAGGACGGTTGTACGGACTGAAGCTTTCTTT. This encodes CASSLGRRTVVRTEAFF. Variable domain in full (rest from reference TRBV7-8 and TRBJ1-1): GAGVSQSPRYKVAKRGQDVALRCDPISGHVSLFWYQQALGQGPEFLTYFQNEAQLDKSGLPSDRFFAERPEGSVSTLKIQRTQQEDSAVYLCASSLGRRTVVRTEAFFGQGTRLTVV.

The chain combines TRBV7-2 with TRBJ2-5, with D maybe TRBD1 (7 bases). Germline CDR1 reads SGHTA; CDR2 reads FQGNSA. Trimming took 5 bases from V and 1 from J, leaving 11 bases between them. The CDR3 has 14 amino acids. The CDR3 nucleotides are TGTGCCAGCAGCCCCAGGGGGGCCCAAGAGACCCAGTACTTC. Amino acids: CASSPRGAQETQYF.

The chain has TRBV28 and TRBJ1-2; no definite D call. V was shortened by 2 bases and J by 4 bases, with 8 bases between the two germline ends. The CDR3 is 13 amino acids. Germline V gene sequence: CDR1 MDHEN, CDR2 SYDVKM. The CDR3 sequence: CASSLSQAYGYTF. The CDR3 bases are TGTGCCAGCAGTTTAAGCCAGGCCTATGGCTACACCTTC.

This clone was seen once. The chain has TRBV20-1 and TRBJ2-3; 7 bases map to TRBD1. V lost 3 bases and J lost 2; bases outside the gene matches: 5. The length of the CDR3 is 14 residues. Germline CDR1 reads DFQATT; CDR2 reads SNEGSKA (reference sequence). Here the CDR3 reads CSASRDSNTDTQYF. The DNA for the CDR3 is TGCAGTGCTAGTAGGGACAGTAACACAGATACGCAGTATTTT.

V and J are TRBV7-9 and TRBJ1-1, with 8 nucleotides matching TRBD1. From germline, CDR1 is SEHNR and CDR2 FQNEAQ (reference sequence). The V and J ends lost 1 base and 1 base, in that order; junction bases with no gene match: 5. The CDR3 has 16 residues. DNA of the CDR3: TGTGCCAGCAGCTTAGTTCCCGGACAGGGGAACACTGAAGCTTTCTTT. Protein product: CASSLVPGQGNTEAFF.

This chain links TRBV24-1 with TRBJ2-3; possible D gene TRBD1, 5 bases. This CDR3 comprises 16 residues. CDR1 and CDR2 from the germline V gene are KGHDR and SFDVKD. The V end was cut by 1 base, the J end by 1 base, with 11 bases between. CDR3 in DNA: TGTGCCACCAGTGATTTATGGCAGGGTGGCACAGATACGCAGTATTTT. It encodes CATSDLWQGGTDTQYF.

CDR3 DNA: TGTGCCAGCAGTGAACTACAGGGTGCCCACGAGCAGTACTTC. Translation: CASSELQGAHEQYF. This chain joins TRBV6-1 and TRBJ2-7; the D gene is possibly TRBD1 (6 bases). Trimming pared 2 bases from V and 5 bases from J, leaving 13 bases between. From germline, CDR1 is MNHNS and CDR2 SASEGT. The CDR3 runs 14 residues.